This T cell receptor (beta chain) comes out of a study of beta chain features in type 1 diabetes (dated by TCRdb to 2017 to 2018). Regarding the research as a whole: Mean age, gender distribution, total cell number and subset yield were not different between patients and healthy donors. A total of roughly 100 million sorted cells were examined across all samples, and the number of cells per subset was strongly correlated with RNA yield. The study compared the TCRB repertoires of sorted circulating CD4+ T cell subsets in recently diagnosed type 1 diabetes patients with those in matched healthy donors. Regulatory and stem cell-like memory subsets were obtained from only 8 patients and roughly 8 healthy donors, while naive and central memory subsets were obtained from all 30 or so donors.

Beyond this particular receptor, the publication reports: Naive, central memory and regulatory TCRB repertoires appeared to be more alike among patients than among healthy donors. Fewer insertions and more nucleotide deletions at VDJ recombination sites were observed in patients with type 1 diabetes, implying thymic rearrangement abnormalities. Because cDNA was sequenced instead of genomic DNA, highly expressing activated cells could be over-represented, though the groups showed no difference in activation or CD3 levels. Because small numbers of individuals were included in the HLA sub-analyses, any influence of HLA type on TCRB rearrangement was left unresolved. PCR may preferentially amplify shorter templates, but because patient and control samples were amplified and corrected together, any resulting skew would affect both groups equally. In all four CD4+ subsets, TCRB CDR3 length was moderately but significantly shorter in type 1 diabetes patients.

The entire amount of isolated RNA was reverse transcribed using the High Capacity cDNA Reverse Transcription Kit, so the sequenced TCRB transcripts were expressed ones. Naive, central memory and regulatory T cell samples underwent deep immunoSEQ sequencing, averaging about 3.5 million total reads per sample. Sorted cells were lysed in RLT buffer and RNA was extracted with DNase-treated RNeasy Micro or Mini kits, depending on cell number. Each cell subset was processed on its own to prevent cross-contamination, while patient and healthy donor samples were processed together. The immunoSEQ multiplex PCR was used to amplify TCRB sequences from cDNA, yielding 87-bp fragments that span the CDR3 region. Sequencing of the amplicons was done on the Illumina HiSeq platform. Per the authors' processing: Synthetic template baselines were used to correct PCR bias computationally, reads within Hamming distance 2 were collapsed, and singletons that could not be merged were discarded. Reads were aligned against IMGT to assign V, D and J genes, CDR3 length and insertions or deletions at six rearrangement sites. Within each subset, clonotype counts were normalized to the number of sorted cells before true diversity and Gini coefficients were calculated with the tcR R package. The overlap coefficient, calculated on TCRB nucleotide sequences, was used to quantify repertoire sharing. As a proxy for the pre-selection repertoire, out-of-frame TCRB sequences from naive cells were analyzed. Not all clones reach the TCRdb copy of this immuneACCESS table, which keeps in-frame sequences only. Checked studies attribute under half of the gap to unresolved V genes and leave the rest unexplained. That table is the source of V, J and clone size, and D and trimming were worked out from the DNA. The sample has around 500,000 clones on record, over 25% of them singletons. Around 0.065% of the sample is in the top ten clones.

Each donor gave one peripheral blood draw, approximately 100 mL on average, collected into heparinised tubes. A BD FACSAria II was used to sort naive, central memory, regulatory and stem cell-like memory CD4+ T cells with a panel that included CD45RO, CCR7, CD25, CD127, CD95 and CD27. All sorted populations exceeded 95% purity. PBMCs were isolated right away by Lymphoprep density gradient centrifugation and were stained directly, without culture. Samples were stained and sorted in pairs, with one healthy donor and one patient per experiment, so that batch effects were minimized. A word on this clone: It lacks a known antigen. No quality values exist for individual bases; no much larger clone is one base distant.

Sequences were obtained from naive CD4+ T cells from blood. The label giving this sample's cell subset or site can be read as: true naive CD4+ T cells. This clonotype originated in a man between 18 and 29 years old in good health.

The CDR3 sequence is CSATSADTQYF. The DNA sequence is as follows: TGCAGTGCTACTAGCGCAGATACGCAGTATTTT. Rearrangement joined TRBV20-1 to TRBJ2-3, with TRBD2 as a weak D call on 6 bases. The CDR1 and CDR2 encoded by the germline V gene (reference sequence) are DFQATT and SNEGSKA. The trim is 4 bases for V and 4 bases for J, with a gap of 6 bases between the germline ends. From the cysteine through the phenylalanine, the CDR3 covers 11 amino acids. The only DNA kept is the CDR3, 33 bases in frame from the first base.